One and the same sample provided the 21 T cell receptor beta chains below, sequenced in a study of regulatory T cells in long-lasting Graves disease. Construction of the TCR beta libraries employed iRepertoire HTBI primers in conjunction with Arm-PCR of CDR3 regions. TCRdb called the multiplex PCR reads again in MiXCR, with one record for every CDR3 protein. Of hundreds of thousands of distinct CDR3 sequences in the sample, around 21% are singletons; the top ten hold over 7.5%. As to time point: persistent/refractory GD, antithyroid drugs over 5 years with positive TRAb. PBMC RNA was the source of the TCR library. The material sequenced was peripheral blood mononuclear cells (PBMCs), taken when the disease was refractory, from a patient treated with antithyroid drugs. The receptors were sampled from a female donor with Graves disease.

This clonotype was recorded many times. The CDR3, as DNA: TGTGCCAGCAGTTACTCGATACTAGCGGGGTCCTACGAGCAGTACTTC. It codes for CASSYSILAGSYEQYF. V gene TRBV6-5 combines with J gene TRBJ2-7; 10 nucleotides line up with TRBD2. Germline CDR1 MNHEY, CDR2 SVGAGI. Trimming at V came to 0 bases and at J to 1 base, leaving 3 bases not matched to a gene. This CDR3 is built from 16 residues.

In this sample, this clonotype turned up many times. V gene TRBV15 combines with J gene TRBJ1-4; no clear D. Germline CDR1 is LNHNV and CDR2 is YYDKDF (reference sequence). CDR3 length: 14 amino acids. The ends were cut back, 0 bases at V and 8 bases at J, with 10 bases in the middle. The CDR3 coding sequence is TGTGCCACCAGCAGAGATTCGGGAGACGAAAAACTGTTTTTT. Its translation is CATSRDSGDEKLFF.

V and J are TRBV30 and TRBJ2-2, with 8 bases aligning to TRBD2. V trimming: 8 bases; J trimming: 5 bases; junction bases outside the gene matches: 13. The CDR3 covers 15 residues. In germline, CDR1 is GTSNPN, CDR2 SVGIG (reference sequence). CDR3 residues: CAAEPGLVWTGELFF. In nucleotides, the CDR3 is TGTGCCGCCGAACCGGGACTAGTGTGGACCGGGGAGCTGTTTTTT.

With regard to this clonotype: A single base separates this from a much larger clone, so it may be a read error. The rearrangement joins TRBV4-2 to TRBJ1-3; D unresolved. The CDR3 spans 12 residues. Trimming stripped 8 bases from V and 0 bases from J, with 5 bases between. Per the germline V gene, CDR1 is LGHNA and CDR2 is YNFKEQ. The CDR3 is CASGTSGNTIYF. The CDR3 nucleotides are TGTGCCAGCGGTACCTCTGGAAACACCATATATTTT.

Only a few counts were recorded for this clonotype. The rearrangement uses TRBV30 and TRBJ2-5, with 9 bases fitting TRBD1. Germline V lookup: CDR1 GTSNPN, CDR2 SVGIG (reference sequence). The trim removed 3 bases at V and 2 bases at J, leaving 1 base unmatched. The CDR3 covers 13 residues. In DNA form, the CDR3 reads TGTGCCTGGAGGGACAGGGGTCAAGAGACCCAGTACTTC. It specifies CAWRDRGQETQYF.

For this clonotype: This may stem from a read error, because a much larger clone lies one nucleotide away. The chain links TRBV7-4 to TRBJ1-2, with D uncertain. This CDR3 contains 14 residues. CDR1 SGHVT and CDR2 SQSDAQ come from the germline V gene. The DNA for the CDR3 is TGTGCCAGCAGTTTAGGGCTCGGATCGTATGGCTACACCTTC. It codes for CASSLGLGSYGYTF.

Worth noting for this clonotype: Just one base apart from a much larger clone, this may be a read error. V and J are TRBV7-9 and TRBJ2-2; D not certain. Germline CDR1 is SEHNR and CDR2 is FQNEAQ (reference sequence). The CDR3 contains 12 residues. Here the CDR3 reads CASSLNGGVLVF. CDR3 DNA sequence: TGTGCCAGCAGCTTGAACGGTGGAGTGCTGGTTTTT.

This clonotype appeared many times. This chain links TRBV29-1 with TRBJ1-1; no firm D call. The CDR3 loop spans 12 amino acids. The germline gives CDR1 SQVTM, CDR2 ANQGSEA. Trimming shortened V by 5 bases and J by 4 bases, and 11 bases separated the two germline ends. The CDR3 nucleotides read TGCAGCGTTCGGTGGGGAGGCACTGAAGCTTTCTTT. It yields the protein CSVRWGGTEAFF.

In its sample, this clonotype was seen a few times. The CDR3 nucleotides are TGTGCCAGCAGCTATAACCCTGACGCCCACGGGGACTATGGCTACACCTTC. Its protein is CASSYNPDAHGDYGYTF. The rearrangement uses TRBV7-9 and TRBJ1-2; D is ambiguous. V shed 4 bases and J shed 3 bases, with 21 bases lying between them. CDR1 and CDR2 from the germline V gene are SEHNR and FQNEAQ (reference sequence). The CDR3 is 17 residues long.

This clonotype was counted between two and nine times. V usage is TRBV19 and J usage is TRBJ1-1, with 7 bases fitting TRBD1. This CDR3 spans 14 amino acids. Germline CDR1 reads LNHDA; CDR2 reads SQIVND (reference sequence). With 4 bases clipped from V and 2 bases from J, the junction kept 4 bases outside the gene matches. DNA for the CDR3: TGTGCCAGTAGTACCAGGGGGTCAAACACTGAAGCTTTCTTT. Translation: CASSTRGSNTEAFF.

This rearrangement joins TRBV20-1 to TRBJ1-4; D ambiguous. With 3 bases removed from V and 6 bases from J, the gap between germline ends came to 17 bases. The CDR3 is made up of 15 amino acids. The germline gives CDR1 DFQATT, CDR2 SNEGSKA (reference sequence). The CDR3 bases are TGCAGTGCTAGGTGGGCACCAACAGCGGATGAAAAACTGTTTTTT. It yields the protein CSARWAPTADEKLFF.

This clonotype was found many times. CDR3 coding DNA: TGTGCCAGCAGCCCGGGACAGGGAAAGAGAAACACCATATATTTT. Its translation: CASSPGQGKRNTIYF. The rearrangement uses TRBV6-1 and TRBJ1-3, with TRBD1 identical over 9 bases. Germline V CDR1 and CDR2: MNHNS, SASEGT. Trimming took 6 bases from V and 5 from J; bases not matched to a gene: 8. CDR3 size: 15 residues.

The V gene is TRBV11-2, the J gene TRBJ2-5; 12 nucleotides line up with TRBD2. This CDR3 region has 16 residues. The germline gives CDR1 SGHAT, CDR2 FQNNGV. Trimming cost V 1 base and J 5 bases; bases outside gene matches: 5. CDR3 in amino acids: CASSLALAGGGETQYF. The CDR3 DNA reads TGTGCCAGCAGCTTAGCCCTAGCGGGAGGGGGTGAGACCCAGTACTTC.

The V gene is TRBV27, the J gene TRBJ2-2; TRBD1 agrees at 7 bases. CDR3 length equals 15 residues. Unmatched junction bases numbered 11, after V lost 7 bases and J lost 6 bases. Germline lookup yields CDR1 MNHEY and CDR2 SMNVEV (reference sequence). The chain's CDR3 is CASTNPRQGPGELFF. CDR3 DNA sequence: TGTGCCAGCACCAACCCGAGACAGGGACCCGGGGAGCTGTTTTTT.

This chain links TRBV20-1 with TRBJ1-4, with TRBD1 matching 9 bases. J was trimmed by 7 bases and V by 2 bases; bases with no gene match: 11. Germline CDR1 is DFQATT and CDR2 is SNEGSKA (reference sequence). The CDR3 contains 16 residues. This chain's CDR3 is CSARPGQGLSAEKLFF. As DNA, the CDR3 is TGCAGTGCTAGACCGGGACAGGGTCTTTCTGCTGAAAAACTGTTTTTT.

This clonotype was seen a handful of times. The chain recombines TRBV6-5 with TRBJ2-2; D gene unclear. This CDR3 spans 15 amino acids. V lost 8 bases and J lost 6, with 19 bases in between. CDR1 and CDR2 from the germline V gene are MNHEY and SVGAGI. In nucleotides, the CDR3 is TGTGCCAGCGTTATCGAGAGGCTTCGCGCCGGGGAGCTGTTTTTT. This codes for CASVIERLRAGELFF.

This clonotype was found many times. CDR3: CASSSRQGKQPQHF. The DNA for the CDR3 is TGTGCCAGCAGTTCAAGACAGGGTAAACAGCCCCAGCATTTT. V is TRBV12-3 or TRBV12-4 and J is TRBJ1-5; 7 bases are a match to TRBD1. V dropped 4 bases and J dropped 7; count of bases not matched to a gene: 7. The CDR3 length is 14 residues.

This clonotype came up many times. This chain links TRBV5-1 with TRBJ2-7; D remains ambiguous. The CDR3 loop spans 13 amino acids. Deletions cut 1 base from V and 2 bases from J, with 7 bases between. CDR1 is SGHRS, CDR2 YFSETQ, per germline. CDR3 region: CASSLLRPYEQYF. CDR3 in DNA: TGCGCCAGCAGCTTGCTGAGGCCCTACGAGCAGTACTTC.

This clonotype was picked up a small number of times. This chain uses TRBV30 with TRBJ1-2, with D maybe TRBD1 (5 bases). Germline V gene lookup returns CDR1 GTSNPN and CDR2 SVGIG (reference sequence). This CDR3 contains 16 residues. The V and J ends lost 0 bases and 4 bases respectively, with 18 bases between them. DNA for the CDR3: TGTGCCTGGAGTGTGATAACAAAAGGGGCAGGCTATGGCTACACCTTC. It codes for CAWSVITKGAGYGYTF.

The sample holds many counts of this clonotype. The gene calls are TRBV2 and TRBJ1-5; 10 bases are a match to TRBD1. There are 15 residues in the CDR3. CDR1 is SNHLY and CDR2 is FYNNEI in the germline V gene. Trimming took 6 bases from V and 1 from J; bases not matched to a gene: 3. CDR3 bases: TGTGCCAGCAGCCGGGACAGGGGCAGCAATCAGCCCCAGCATTTT. It is translated as CASSRDRGSNQPQHF.

The gene calls are TRBV9 and TRBJ2-6; TRBD1 or TRBD2 may be the D gene (5 bases each). The CDR3 has 16 amino acids. Trimming removed 4 bases at V and 4 bases at J, with 15 bases between. The germline CDR1 and CDR2 sequences are SGDLS and YYNGEE. CDR3 sequence reads: CASSPSPWGGANVLTF. For the CDR3, the DNA is TGTGCCAGCAGCCCGAGTCCTTGGGGGGGGGCCAACGTCCTGACTTTC.